The 21 T cell receptor beta chains below all came from one sample that was sequenced in a study of cytomegalovirus exposure and HLA in healthy donors. PCR amplification relied on 60 Vbeta primers (plus 13 Jbeta primers). Only in-frame clones appear in the TCRdb table, and some are missing; sequencing was by immunoSEQ multiplex PCR. The sample holds approximately 71,000 clones. The specimen sequenced was PBMCs. These receptors originate from a female donor in good health and CMV-seropositive.

V usage is TRBV6-1 and J usage is TRBJ1-4, with D possibly matching TRBD1 (5 bases). CDR3 length: 16 residues. V was cut by 4 bases and J by 0 bases, with 12 bases left in between. The germline V gene has CDR1 MNHNS and CDR2 SASEGT. This CDR3 reads CASSGQGLATNEKLFF. The CDR3 DNA reads TGTGCCAGCAGTGGGCAGGGTTTGGCAACTAATGAAAAACTGTTTTTT.

The chain joins TRBV15 to TRBJ2-1, with 9 bases matching TRBD2. The CDR3 loop spans 12 amino acids. After removal of 0 bases from V and 14 bases from J, the junction contained 2 bases not matched to a gene. Germline V gene lookup returns CDR1 LNHNV and CDR2 YYDKDF (reference sequence). CDR3 region: CATSREGTSKFF. Here the CDR3 DNA reads TGTGCCACCAGCAGAGAAGGGACTAGCAAGTTCTTC.

This chain uses TRBV9 with TRBJ2-3, with TRBD2 matching 8 bases. J lost 4 bases, V lost 0 bases, and 7 bases had no gene match. The V gene's germline CDR1 is SGDLS and CDR2 YYNGEE. This CDR3 region has 16 residues. The CDR3 loop reads CASSVESGGFADTQYF. The CDR3, as DNA: TGTGCCAGCAGCGTAGAGAGCGGGGGTTTCGCAGATACGCAGTATTTT. Using reference TRBV9 and TRBJ2-3 for the parts outside the CDR3, the full variable domain is DSGVTQTPKHLITATGQRVTLRCSPRSGDLSVYWYQQSLDQGLQFLIQYYNGEERAKGNILERFSAQQFPDLHSELNLSSLELGDSALYFCASSVESGGFADTQYFGPGTRLTVL.

The chain has TRBV6-1 and TRBJ1-1; weak D call: TRBD1 (6 bases). V shed 11 bases and J shed 4 bases, with 20 bases lying between them. Germline V gives CDR1 MNHNS, CDR2 SASEGT. The CDR3 covers 14 residues. CDR3: CASRGQRVVTEAFF. In DNA form, the CDR3 reads TGTGCCTCCCGGGGACAAAGGGTTGTCACTGAAGCTTTCTTT.

The J gene is TRBJ2-5, the V gene TRBV19, with 11 positions matching TRBD1. The CDR3 length is 16 residues. Looked up from germline, CDR1 is LNHDA and CDR2 is SQIVND (reference sequence). V dropped 1 base and J dropped 1; count of bases not matched to a gene: 2. CDR3 loop: CASSIGGTGGQETQYF. Here the CDR3 DNA reads TGTGCCAGTAGTATAGGCGGGACAGGGGGCCAAGAGACCCAGTACTTC. Using reference TRBV19 and TRBJ2-5 for the parts outside the CDR3, the full variable domain is DGGITQSPKYLFRKEGQNVTLSCEQNLNHDAMYWYRQDPGQGLRLIYYSQIVNDFQKGDIAEGYSVSREKKESFPLTVTSAQKNPTAFYLCASSIGGTGGQETQYFGPGTRLLVL.

The rearrangement uses TRBV20-1 and TRBJ2-7, with a weak D call TRBD1 (6 bases). This CDR3 is 10 amino acids long. The germline V and J ends were trimmed by 2 bases and 12 bases, with 11 bases remaining between them. Germline V CDR1 and CDR2: DFQATT, SNEGSKA (reference sequence). CDR3 residues: CSARSTGLYF. Here the CDR3 DNA reads TGCAGTGCTAGATCGACAGGTTTGTACTTC.

The chain links TRBV6-5 to TRBJ2-2, with a weak D call TRBD1 (6 bases). V was pared by 6 bases and J by 7 bases, with 9 bases between. Germline V gives CDR1 MNHEY, CDR2 SVGAGI. The CDR3 extends over 12 amino acids. The CDR3 is CASRTGNGELFF. The CDR3 coding sequence is TGTGCCAGCAGGACAGGTAACGGGGAGCTGTTTTTT.

This rearrangement joins TRBV7-9 to TRBJ2-3; the D gene is possibly TRBD1 (6 bases). The CDR3 consists of 14 residues. Germline CDR1 is SEHNR and CDR2 is FQNEAQ (reference sequence). V lost 1 base, J lost 6 bases, and 11 bases lay in between. The CDR3 is CASSLGQGKDTQYF. In nucleotides, the CDR3 is TGTGCCAGCAGCTTAGGCCAGGGGAAGGATACGCAGTATTTT.

The chain combines TRBV27 with TRBJ1-2, with D hard to call. Trimming cost V 2 bases and J 4 bases, with 11 bases left between them. CDR3 length equals 14 residues. From germline, CDR1 is MNHEY and CDR2 SMNVEV (reference sequence). As DNA, the CDR3 is TGTGCCAGCAGTTTAAGGGAGGAGGCCTATGGCTACACCTTC. This encodes CASSLREEAYGYTF.

This chain joins TRBV21-1 and TRBJ1-6; TRBD1 was called by the table and not checked on the DNA. TRBV21-1 is a documented pseudogene. CDR3 length: 16 amino acids. The CDR3 DNA reads as TGTGCCAGCAGCAAAGCGCGCAGGGGGCGGGATTCACCCCTCCACTTT. Residues: CASSKARRGRDSPLHF.

The chain links TRBV2 to TRBJ2-7; TRBD2 is a possible D gene (6 bases). With 3 bases removed from V and 6 bases from J, the gap between germline ends came to 18 bases. The CDR3 runs 15 residues. Germline-derived CDR1 and CDR2 are SNHLY and FYNNEI. CDR3 nucleotide sequence: TGTGCCAGCAGTGAGATCGGGGGAGTTCCTTTCGAGCAGTACTTC. As protein: CASSEIGGVPFEQYF.

In the case of this clone: The sample holds other DNA sequences that translate to the same CDR3. The chain joins TRBV6-4 to TRBJ2-3; 11 bases are a match to TRBD2. With 3 bases clipped from V and 3 bases from J, the junction kept 2 bases outside the gene matches. From germline, CDR1 is MRHNA and CDR2 SNTAGT. CDR3 size: 15 residues. CDR3 amino acids: CASSDSGGATDTQYF. CDR3 DNA sequence: TGTGCCAGCAGTGATAGCGGGGGGGCGACAGATACGCAGTATTTT.

The chain links TRBV25-1 to TRBJ1-2, with 8 bases lining up with TRBD1. V was clipped by 6 bases and J by 3 bases; unmatched bases: 3. Germline assignment: CDR1 MGHDK and CDR2 SYGVNS. This CDR3 region has 13 residues. As DNA, the CDR3 is TGTGCCAGCAGCGAGGACAGGGACTATGGCTACACCTTC. This translates into CASSEDRDYGYTF.

The J gene is TRBJ1-3, the V gene TRBV4-3; D might be TRBD1 (5 bases). The CDR3 extends over 16 amino acids. Germline CDR1 reads LGHNA; CDR2 reads YSLEER. The V gene lost 2 bases and the J gene lost 4 bases, with 15 bases spanning the gap. The CDR3 region is CASSQTRSRAGNTIYF. DNA of the CDR3: TGCGCCAGCAGCCAAACAAGGAGCAGGGCGGGAAACACCATATATTTT.

The chain carries TRBV4-3 and TRBJ1-2; 10 bases match TRBD1. V was clipped by 0 bases and J by 2 bases; unmatched bases: 6. In germline, CDR1 is LGHNA, CDR2 YSLEER. This CDR3 comprises 17 residues. The CDR3 spells CASSQDRATGGNYGYTF. DNA of the CDR3: TGCGCCAGCAGCCAAGATAGGGCGACAGGGGGCAACTATGGCTACACCTTC.

Of note for this clone: Other DNA sequences in the sample encode the same CDR3. The chain is built from TRBV19 and TRBJ1-1; a possible D gene is TRBD1 (5 bases). The CDR3 runs to 12 residues. V lost 6 bases and J lost 2, with 7 bases in between. CDR1 is LNHDA and CDR2 is SQIVND in the germline V gene (reference sequence). In DNA, the CDR3 is TGTGCCAGTAGACAGGTAAACACTGAAGCTTTCTTT. Translating it yields CASRQVNTEAFF.

The CDR3 DNA follows: TGTGCCAGCTCACCGCAACGTACGCCGACAGGGAACACTGAAGCTTTCTTT. Protein: CASSPQRTPTGNTEAFF. The chain links TRBV18 to TRBJ1-1; TRBD1 is a possible D gene (6 bases). Looked up from germline, CDR1 is KGHSH and CDR2 is LQKENI. The CDR3 covers 17 residues. Trimming shortened V by 3 bases and J by 1 base, and 18 bases separated the two germline ends.

V and J are TRBV29-1 and TRBJ1-2; 7 nucleotides line up with TRBD1. There are 13 residues in the CDR3. CDR1 and CDR2 (germline): SQVTM, ANQGSEA. V trimming: 2 bases; J trimming: 7 bases; junction bases outside the gene matches: 7. The CDR3 DNA reads as TGCAGCGTTGAAACACAGGGGTTTAGTGGCTACACCTTC. Protein product: CSVETQGFSGYTF. Variable domain in full (rest from reference TRBV29-1 and TRBJ1-2): SAVISQKPSRDICQRGTSLTIQCQVDSQVTMMFWYRQQPGQSLTLIATANQGSEATYESGFVIDKFPISRPNLTFSTLTVSNMSPEDSSIYLCSVETQGFSGYTFGSGTRLTVV.

V and J are TRBV6-5 and TRBJ1-1; D is ambiguous. The ends were cut back, 4 bases at V and 3 bases at J, with 18 bases in the middle. Germline values: CDR1 MNHEY, CDR2 SVGAGI. CDR3 size: 16 residues. Here the CDR3 reads CASSSMSDWVDTEAFF. In DNA form, the CDR3 reads TGTGCCAGCAGTTCCATGTCAGACTGGGTGGACACTGAAGCTTTCTTT.

The chain links TRBV5-4 to TRBJ1-6; no reliable D call. The ends were cut back, 4 bases at V and 7 bases at J, with 12 bases in the middle. The germline CDR1 and CDR2 sequences are SGHNT and YYREEE (reference sequence). The CDR3 loop spans 14 amino acids. DNA for the CDR3: TGTGCCAGCAGCCAGAGGCTAGAAAATTCACCCCTCCACTTT. Its protein product is CASSQRLENSPLHF.

The chain carries TRBV19 and TRBJ1-1; 7 bases agree with TRBD1. This CDR3 has 17 residues. Germline trimming cut 2 bases from V and 4 bases from J; bases unmatched to any gene: 13. The germline V gene has CDR1 LNHDA and CDR2 SQIVND (reference sequence). The CDR3 DNA is TGTGCCAGTAGTATACGCCGGGACAGTCAACGGGGCACTGAAGCTTTCTTT. It yields the protein CASSIRRDSQRGTEAFF.